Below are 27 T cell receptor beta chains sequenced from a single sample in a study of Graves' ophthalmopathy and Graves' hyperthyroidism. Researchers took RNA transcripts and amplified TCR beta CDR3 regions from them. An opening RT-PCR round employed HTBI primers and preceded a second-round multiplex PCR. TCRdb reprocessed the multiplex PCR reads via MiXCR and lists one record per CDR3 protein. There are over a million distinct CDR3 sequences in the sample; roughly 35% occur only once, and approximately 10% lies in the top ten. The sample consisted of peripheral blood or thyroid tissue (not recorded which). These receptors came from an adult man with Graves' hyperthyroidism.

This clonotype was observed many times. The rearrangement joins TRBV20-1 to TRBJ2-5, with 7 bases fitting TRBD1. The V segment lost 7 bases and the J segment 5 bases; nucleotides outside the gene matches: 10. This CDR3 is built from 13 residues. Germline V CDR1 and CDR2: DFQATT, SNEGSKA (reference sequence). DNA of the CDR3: TGCAGTGTCAAGACAGGGTTAAGGGAGACCCAGTACTTC. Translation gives CSVKTGLRETQYF.

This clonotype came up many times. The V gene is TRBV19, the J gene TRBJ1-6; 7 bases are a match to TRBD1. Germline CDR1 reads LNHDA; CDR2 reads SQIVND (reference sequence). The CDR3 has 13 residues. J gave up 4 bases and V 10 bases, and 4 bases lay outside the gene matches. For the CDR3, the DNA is TGTGCCACCCGGACAGGATATAATTCACCCCTCCACTTT. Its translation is CATRTGYNSPLHF.

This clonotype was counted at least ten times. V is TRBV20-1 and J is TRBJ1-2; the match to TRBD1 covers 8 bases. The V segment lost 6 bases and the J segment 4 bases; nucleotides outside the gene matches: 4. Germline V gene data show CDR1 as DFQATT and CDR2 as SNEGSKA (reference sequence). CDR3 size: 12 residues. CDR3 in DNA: TGCAGTGCGGTGACAGGGGCCTATGGCTACACCTTC. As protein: CSAVTGAYGYTF.

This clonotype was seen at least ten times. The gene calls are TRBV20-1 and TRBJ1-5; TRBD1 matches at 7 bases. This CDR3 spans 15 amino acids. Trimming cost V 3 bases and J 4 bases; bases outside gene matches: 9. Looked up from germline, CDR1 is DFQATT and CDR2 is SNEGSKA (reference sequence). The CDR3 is CSARRRTGRNQPQHF. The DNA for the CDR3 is TGCAGTGCTAGGAGGAGGACAGGACGTAATCAGCCCCAGCATTTT.

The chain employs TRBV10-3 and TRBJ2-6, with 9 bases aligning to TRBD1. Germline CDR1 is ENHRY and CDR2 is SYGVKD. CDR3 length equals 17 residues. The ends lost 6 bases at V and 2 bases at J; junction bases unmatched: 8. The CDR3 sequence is CAIRPDRGLPGANVLTF. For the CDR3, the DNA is TGTGCCATCAGGCCGGACAGGGGTCTACCTGGGGCCAACGTCCTGACTTTC.

The CDR3 DNA reads TGTGCCAGCAGCTCCCAGACTAGCGGGGCCCCTGCGAAAGAGACCCAGTACTTC. Translation: CASSSQTSGAPAKETQYF. The J gene is TRBJ2-5, the V gene TRBV11-2; 11 bases match TRBD2. This CDR3 region has 18 residues. Per the germline V gene, CDR1 is SGHAT and CDR2 is FQNNGV. After removal of 4 bases from V and 3 bases from J, the junction contained 13 bases not matched to a gene.

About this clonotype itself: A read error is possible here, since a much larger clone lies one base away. This chain's CDR3 is CASSSRFETGVSGEKLLF. CDR3 sequence (DNA): TGTGCCAGCAGCTCCCGGTTTGAGACAGGGGTCTCAGGTGAAAAACTGCTTTTT. The chain has TRBV7-9 and TRBJ1-4; 8 bases map to TRBD1. The CDR3 runs to 18 residues. Germline V gene data show CDR1 as SEHNR and CDR2 as FQNEAQ (reference sequence).

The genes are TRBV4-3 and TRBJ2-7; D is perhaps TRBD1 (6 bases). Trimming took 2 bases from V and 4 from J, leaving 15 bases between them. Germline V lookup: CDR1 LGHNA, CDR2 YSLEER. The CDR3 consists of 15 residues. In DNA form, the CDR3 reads TGCGCCAGCAGCCAAACCCCGGGACAAATATACGAGCAGTACTTC. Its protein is CASSQTPGQIYEQYF.

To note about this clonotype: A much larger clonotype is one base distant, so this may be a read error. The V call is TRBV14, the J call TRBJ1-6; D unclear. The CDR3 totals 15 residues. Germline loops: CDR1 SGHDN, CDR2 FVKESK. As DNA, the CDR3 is TGTGCCAGCAGCCAGGCCGGGTTCTATAATTCACCCCTCCGCTTT. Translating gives CASSQAGFYNSPLRF.

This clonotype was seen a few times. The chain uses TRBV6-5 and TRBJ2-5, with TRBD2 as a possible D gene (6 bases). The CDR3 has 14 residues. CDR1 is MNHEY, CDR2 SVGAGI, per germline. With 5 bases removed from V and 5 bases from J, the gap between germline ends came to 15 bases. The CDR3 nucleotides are TGTGCCAGCAGTGGGCGGGAAGGAAGTGAGACCCAGTACTTC. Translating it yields CASSGREGSETQYF.

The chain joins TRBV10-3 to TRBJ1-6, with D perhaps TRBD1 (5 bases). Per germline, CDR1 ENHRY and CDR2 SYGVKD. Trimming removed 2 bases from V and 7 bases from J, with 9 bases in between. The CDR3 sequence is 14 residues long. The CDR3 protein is CAISEGAQNSPLHF. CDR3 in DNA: TGTGCCATCAGTGAGGGGGCTCAAAATTCACCCCTCCACTTT.

The CDR3 DNA is TGCAGCAAGGAGGAGCTGGGATCGAGGGGCTACACCTTC. Amino acids: CSKEELGSRGYTF. The rearrangement joins TRBV29-1 to TRBJ1-2; D uncertain. Trimming left V 8 bases short and J 8 bases short, with 21 bases between. The length of the CDR3 is 13 residues. Looked up from germline, CDR1 is SQVTM and CDR2 is ANQGSEA.

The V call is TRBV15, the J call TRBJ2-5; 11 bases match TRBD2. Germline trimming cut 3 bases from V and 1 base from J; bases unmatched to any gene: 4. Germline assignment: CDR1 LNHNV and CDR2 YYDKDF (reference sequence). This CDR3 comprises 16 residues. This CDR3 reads CATSSGLAGGQETQYF. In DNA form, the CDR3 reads TGTGCCACCAGCAGCGGACTAGCGGGCGGCCAAGAGACCCAGTACTTC. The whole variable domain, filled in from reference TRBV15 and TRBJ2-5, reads DAMVIQNPRYQVTQFGKPVTLSCSQTLNHNVMYWYQQKSSQAPKLLFHYYDKDFNNEADTPDNFQSRRPNTSFCFLDIRSPGLGDTAMYLCATSSGLAGGQETQYFGPGTRLLVL.

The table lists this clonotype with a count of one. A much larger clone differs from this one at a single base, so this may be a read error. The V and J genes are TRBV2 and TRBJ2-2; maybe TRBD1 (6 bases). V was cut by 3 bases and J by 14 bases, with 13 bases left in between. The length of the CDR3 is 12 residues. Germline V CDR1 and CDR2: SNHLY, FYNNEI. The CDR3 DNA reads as TGTGCCAGCAGTGACACAGGGTTTCCTCTGTTTTTT. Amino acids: CASSDTGFPLFF.

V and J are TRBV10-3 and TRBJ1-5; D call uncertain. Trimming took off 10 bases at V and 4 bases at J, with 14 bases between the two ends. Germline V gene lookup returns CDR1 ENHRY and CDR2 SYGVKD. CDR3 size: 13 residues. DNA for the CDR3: TGTGCCAGCCGCGCCGTTGGGAATCAGCCCCAGCATTTT. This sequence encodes CASRAVGNQPQHF.

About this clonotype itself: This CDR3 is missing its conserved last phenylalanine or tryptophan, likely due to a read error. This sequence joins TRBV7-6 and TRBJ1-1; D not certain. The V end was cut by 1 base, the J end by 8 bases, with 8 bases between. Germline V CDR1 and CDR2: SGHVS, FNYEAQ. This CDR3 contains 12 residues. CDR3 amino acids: CASSLGGGEAFL. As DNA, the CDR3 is TGTGCCAGCAGCTTAGGGGGAGGGGAAGCTTTCCTT.

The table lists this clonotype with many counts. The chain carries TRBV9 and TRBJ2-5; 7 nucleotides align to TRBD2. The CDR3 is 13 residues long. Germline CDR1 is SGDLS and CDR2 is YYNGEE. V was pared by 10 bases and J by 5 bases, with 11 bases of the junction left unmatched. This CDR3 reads CASARGDSETQYF. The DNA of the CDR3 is TGTGCCTCCGCACGGGGGGACTCTGAGACCCAGTACTTC.

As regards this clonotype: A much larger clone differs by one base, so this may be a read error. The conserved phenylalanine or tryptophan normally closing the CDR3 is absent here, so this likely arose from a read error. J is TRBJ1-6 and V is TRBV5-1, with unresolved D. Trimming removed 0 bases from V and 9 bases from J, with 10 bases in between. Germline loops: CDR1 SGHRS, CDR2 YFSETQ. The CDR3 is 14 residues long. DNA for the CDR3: TGCGCCAGCAGCTTGGAGTCGGGTGCTTCACCCCTCCACTAT. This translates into CASSLESGASPLHY.

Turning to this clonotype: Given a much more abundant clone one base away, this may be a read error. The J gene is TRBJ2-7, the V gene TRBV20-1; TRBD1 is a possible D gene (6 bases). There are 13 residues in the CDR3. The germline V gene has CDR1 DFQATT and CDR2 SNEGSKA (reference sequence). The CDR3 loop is CSAQGSRTYEQHF. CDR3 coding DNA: TGCAGTGCTCAGGGGTCAAGAACCTACGAGCAGCACTTC.

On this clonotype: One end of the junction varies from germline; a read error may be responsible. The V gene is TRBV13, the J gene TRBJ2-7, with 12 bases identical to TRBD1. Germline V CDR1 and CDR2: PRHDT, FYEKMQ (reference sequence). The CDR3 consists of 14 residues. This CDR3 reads CVSSTRDRGPEQYF. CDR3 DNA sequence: TGTGTCAGCAGCACCCGGGACAGGGGGCCCGAGCAGTACTTC.

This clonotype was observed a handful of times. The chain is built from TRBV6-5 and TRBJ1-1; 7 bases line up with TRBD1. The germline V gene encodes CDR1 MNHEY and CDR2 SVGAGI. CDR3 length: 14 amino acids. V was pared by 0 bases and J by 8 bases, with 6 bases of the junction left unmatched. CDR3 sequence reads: CASSYSRRDREAFF. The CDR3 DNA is TGTGCCAGCAGTTACTCTAGACGGGACAGAGAAGCTTTCTTT.

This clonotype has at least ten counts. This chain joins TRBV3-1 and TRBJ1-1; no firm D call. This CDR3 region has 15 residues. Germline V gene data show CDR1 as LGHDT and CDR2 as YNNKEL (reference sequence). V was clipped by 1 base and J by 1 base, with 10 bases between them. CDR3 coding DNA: TGTGCCAGCAGCCAAGCTGAGGGAGGGAACACTGAAGCTTTCTTT. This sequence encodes CASSQAEGGNTEAFF.

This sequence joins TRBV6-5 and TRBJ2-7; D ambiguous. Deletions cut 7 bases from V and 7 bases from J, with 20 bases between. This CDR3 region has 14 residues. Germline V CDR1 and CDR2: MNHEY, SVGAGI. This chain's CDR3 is CASTPRVTALEQYF. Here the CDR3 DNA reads TGTGCCAGCACTCCGCGAGTGACGGCACTGGAGCAGTACTTC.

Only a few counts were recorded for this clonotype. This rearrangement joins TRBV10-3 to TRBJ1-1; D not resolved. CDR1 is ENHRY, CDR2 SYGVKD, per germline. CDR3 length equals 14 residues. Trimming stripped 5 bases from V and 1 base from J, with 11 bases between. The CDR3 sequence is CAISPGKGNTEAFF. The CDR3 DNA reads TGTGCCATCAGTCCTGGGAAGGGGAACACTGAAGCTTTCTTT.

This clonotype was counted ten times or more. CDR3 nucleotides: TGTGCCAGCAGCCCAAAATCGGGACGGGAGGAAAAACTGTTTTTT. It specifies CASSPKSGREEKLFF. This chain joins TRBV7-2 and TRBJ1-4; weak D call: TRBD1 (5 bases). The CDR3 runs 15 residues. The germline CDR1 and CDR2 sequences are SGHTA and FQGNSA. Trimming took off 5 bases at V and 8 bases at J, with 18 bases between the two ends.

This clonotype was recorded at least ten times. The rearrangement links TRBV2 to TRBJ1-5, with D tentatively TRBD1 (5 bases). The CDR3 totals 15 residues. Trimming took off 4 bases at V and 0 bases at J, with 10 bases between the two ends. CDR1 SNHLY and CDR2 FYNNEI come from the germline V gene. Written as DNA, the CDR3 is TGTGCCAGCAGTGGACAGTCGTATAGCAATCAGCCCCAGCATTTT. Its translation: CASSGQSYSNQPQHF.

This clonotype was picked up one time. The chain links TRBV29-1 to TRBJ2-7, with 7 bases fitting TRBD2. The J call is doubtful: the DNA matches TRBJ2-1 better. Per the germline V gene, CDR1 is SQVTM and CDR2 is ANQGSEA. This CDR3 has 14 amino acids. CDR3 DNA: TGCAGCGTTGTCCTAGGGCGGGAGACCAATGAGCAGTTCTTC. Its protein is CSVVLGRETNEQFF.